The 3 T cell receptor beta chains given below trace back to one sample, sequenced in a study of beta chain features in type 1 diabetes. Whole-study findings and limits: When Type 1 diabetes patients were examined, their TCRB CDR3s proved moderately but significantly shorter in all four CD4+ subsets.

For these receptors, no antigen is known. Every isolated RNA sample was fully reverse transcribed, so sequencing captured expressed TCRB transcripts. Some clones are missing from TCRdb's copy, which holds only in-frame ones; the method was immunoSEQ multiplex PCR. The data contain hundreds of thousands of clones, roughly 12% of them singletons. Input material: naive CD4+ T cells from blood. The source of these receptors is a man aged 18 to 35 with type 1 diabetes.

This clone turned up a few times. This sequence joins TRBV25-1 and TRBJ1-5; D perhaps matches TRBD1 (6 bases). The V and J ends lost 6 bases and 4 bases respectively, with 10 bases between them. In germline, CDR1 is MGHDK, CDR2 SYGVNS. The CDR3 has 13 amino acids. CDR3 sequence (DNA): TGTGCCAGCAGCGACAGGTTTAATCAGCCCCAGCATTTT. Protein sequence: CASSDRFNQPQHF.

The J gene is TRBJ1-5, the V gene TRBV28; possible D gene TRBD1, 5 bases. CDR1 and CDR2 (germline): MDHEN, SYDVKM. There are 15 residues in the CDR3. Trimming stripped 2 bases from V and 2 bases from J, with 10 bases between. The CDR3 region has the DNA TGTGCCAGCAGTTTAATCCAGGGAGGCAATCAGCCCCAGCATTTT. Its protein is CASSLIQGGNQPQHF.

In its sample, this clone was seen a few times. The chain recombines TRBV5-1 with TRBJ2-1, with 13 bases matching TRBD2. After removal of 3 bases from V and 4 bases from J, the junction contained 10 bases not matched to a gene. Germline-derived CDR1 and CDR2 are SGHRS and YFSETQ. The CDR3 length is 18 residues. The CDR3 region has the DNA TGCGCCAGCAGCTCCCCAAGGACTAGCGGGAGCATATACAATGAGCAGTTCTTC. This sequence encodes CASSSPRTSGSIYNEQFF.